This TCR beta chain appears in the sequencing data of a study of cytomegalovirus exposure and HLA in healthy donors. Points from the study as a whole: Other equally common chains were less clonally expanded than HLA-associated TCR beta chains, a later analysis showed.

About this clone itself: What it binds is unknown.

PCR primers comprised 60 Vbeta and 13 Jbeta primers. Produced via immunoSEQ multiplex PCR; TCRdb's table is partial and in-frame only. The data contain tens of thousands of clones, roughly 63% of them singletons. The germline gives CDR1 SGHVS, CDR2 FNYEAQ. The germline V and J ends were trimmed by 0 bases and 8 bases, with 13 bases remaining between them. The CDR3 length is 15 residues. Source material: PBMCs. The receptor was isolated from a woman in her thirties in good health and CMV-seronegative. The chain recombines TRBV7-6 with TRBJ2-2, with a tentative D call TRBD2 (6 bases). The CDR3 DNA reads TGTGCCAGCAGCTTAGCGAGACTAGGATTAGGGGAGCTGTTTTTT. Translation gives CASSLARLGLGELFF.